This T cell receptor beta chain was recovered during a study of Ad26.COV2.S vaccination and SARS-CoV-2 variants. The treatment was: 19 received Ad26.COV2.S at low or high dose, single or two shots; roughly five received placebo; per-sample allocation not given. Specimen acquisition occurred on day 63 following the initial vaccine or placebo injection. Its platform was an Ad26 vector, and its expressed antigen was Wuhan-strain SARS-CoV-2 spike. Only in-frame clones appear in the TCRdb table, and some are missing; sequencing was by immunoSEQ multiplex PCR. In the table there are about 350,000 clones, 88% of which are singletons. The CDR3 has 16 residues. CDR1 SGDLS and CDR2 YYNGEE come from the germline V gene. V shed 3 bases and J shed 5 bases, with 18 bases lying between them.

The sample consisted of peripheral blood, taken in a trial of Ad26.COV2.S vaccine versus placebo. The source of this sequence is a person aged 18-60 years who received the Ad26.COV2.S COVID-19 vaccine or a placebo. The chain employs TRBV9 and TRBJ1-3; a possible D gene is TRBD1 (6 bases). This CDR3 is CASSGRVRDTRNTIYF. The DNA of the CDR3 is TGTGCCAGCAGCGGCCGCGTCCGGGACACCCGAAACACCATATATTTT.